This T cell receptor beta chain was profiled in a study of cytomegalovirus exposure and HLA in healthy donors. The CDR3 has 15 residues. The V gene lost 1 base and the J gene lost 3 bases, with 14 bases spanning the gap. The V gene's germline CDR1 is SGHKS and CDR2 YYEKEE (reference sequence). 13 Jbeta primers and 60 Vbeta primers were used for the PCR. The repertoire was sequenced with immunoSEQ multiplex PCR; TCRdb's copy has only in-frame clones and lacks some. The table lists approximately 100,000 clones, approximately 82% of them singletons. Whole-study findings and limits: HLA alleles were associated with fewer than 20,000 TCR beta sequences in a later analysis at 0.05 false discovery rate. Among TCR beta chains, those listed as cytomegalovirus-associated numbered approximately 150.

As to this clone: The antigen is undetermined.

The chain has TRBV5-5 and TRBJ2-7; unclear D gene. This TCR was sampled from a man between 35 and 55 years old in good health and CMV-seronegative. Source material: PBMCs. CDR3: CASSLNPNSGYEQYF. CDR3 coding DNA: TGTGCCAGCAGCTTGAACCCAAACTCAGGCTACGAGCAGTACTTC.